This T cell receptor (beta chain) emerged from a study of shared clonotypes between healthy human individuals. The repertoire was sequenced with immunoSEQ multiplex PCR; TCRdb's copy has only in-frame clones and lacks some. The table lists 600,000 to 700,000 clones, about three quarters of them singletons, with more than 1.5% in the top ten. The CDR3 has 13 amino acids. The germline CDR1 and CDR2 sequences are SGHRS and YFSETQ. V dropped 7 bases and J dropped 5 bases, with 16 bases sitting between them. This chain joins TRBV5-1 and TRBJ2-7; possible D gene TRBD1, 6 bases. The sequence was collected from a woman aged 25-40 years in good health. The sequencing input was memory CD4+ T cells sorted from blood. The sample's subset: CD45RA-negative fraction. CDR3 sequence (DNA): TGCGCCAGCCTCAGGGGCCCAGGAAACGAGCAGTACTTC. Translation: CASLRGPGNEQYF.